The clone carrying this TCR beta chain was detected ten times or more. TCRdb itself ran the 5' RACE reads through MiXCR, one entry per CDR3 protein. The sample contains over 300,000 distinct CDR3 sequences, about 6.9% of which appear only once. This record comes from a study of T cells after yellow fever vaccination. Trimming took off 0 bases at V and 0 bases at J, with 9 bases between the two ends. In germline, CDR1 is ENHRY, CDR2 SYGVKD. This CDR3 has 15 amino acids. The source of this sequence is a man aged 18 to 29 who received the YFV17D yellow fever vaccine. The sequences come from PBMCs, collected 45 days after the first yellow fever vaccination. The chain links TRBV10-3 to TRBJ2-7; D possibly corresponds to TRBD2 (5 bases). The CDR3 sequence is CAISESSGSSYEQYF. The CDR3 bases are TGTGCCATCAGTGAGTCCAGCGGAAGCTCCTACGAGCAGTACTTC.